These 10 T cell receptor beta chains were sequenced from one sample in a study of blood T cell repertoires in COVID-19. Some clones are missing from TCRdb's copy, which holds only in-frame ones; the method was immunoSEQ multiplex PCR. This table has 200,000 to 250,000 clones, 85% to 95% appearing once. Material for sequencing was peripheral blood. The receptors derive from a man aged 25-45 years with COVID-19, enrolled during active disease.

This CDR3 reads CASSFRTGANTGELFF. Written as DNA, the CDR3 is TGTGCCAGCAGCTTCCGGACAGGGGCCAACACCGGGGAGCTGTTTTTT. The chain employs TRBV11-3 and TRBJ2-2; 9 bases map to TRBD1. CDR3 length: 16 residues. J lost 2 bases, V lost 3 bases, and 4 bases had no gene match. The germline V gene has CDR1 SGHNT and CDR2 YENEEA.

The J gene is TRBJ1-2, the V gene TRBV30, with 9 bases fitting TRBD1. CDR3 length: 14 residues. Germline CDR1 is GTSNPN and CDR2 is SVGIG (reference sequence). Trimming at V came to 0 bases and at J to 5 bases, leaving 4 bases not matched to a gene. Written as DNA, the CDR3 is TGTGCCTGGAGTGTTTCGACAGGGGGATATGGCTACACCTTC. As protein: CAWSVSTGGYGYTF.

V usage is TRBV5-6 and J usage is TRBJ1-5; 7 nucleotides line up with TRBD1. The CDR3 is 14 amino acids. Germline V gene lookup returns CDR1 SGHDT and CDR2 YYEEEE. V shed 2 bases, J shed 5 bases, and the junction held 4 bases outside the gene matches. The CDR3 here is CASSLSRGYQPQHF. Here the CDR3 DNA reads TGTGCCAGCAGCTTATCCAGGGGGTATCAGCCCCAGCATTTT.

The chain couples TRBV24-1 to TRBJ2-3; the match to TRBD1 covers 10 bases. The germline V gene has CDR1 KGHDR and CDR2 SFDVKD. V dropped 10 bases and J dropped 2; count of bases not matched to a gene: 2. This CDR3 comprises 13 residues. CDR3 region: CATGTGVTDTQYF. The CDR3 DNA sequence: TGTGCCACAGGGACAGGGGTCACAGATACGCAGTATTTT.

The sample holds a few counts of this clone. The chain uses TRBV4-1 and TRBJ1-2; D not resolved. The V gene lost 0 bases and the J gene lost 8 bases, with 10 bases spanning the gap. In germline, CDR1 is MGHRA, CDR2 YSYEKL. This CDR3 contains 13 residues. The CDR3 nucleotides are TGCGCCAGCAGCCAAGATCGGGAGATAGGCTACACCTTC. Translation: CASSQDREIGYTF.

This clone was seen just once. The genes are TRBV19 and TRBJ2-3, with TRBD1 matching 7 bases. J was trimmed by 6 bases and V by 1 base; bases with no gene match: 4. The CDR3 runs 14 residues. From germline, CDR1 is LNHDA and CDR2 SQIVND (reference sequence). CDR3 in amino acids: CASSIVPTGDTQYF. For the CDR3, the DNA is TGTGCCAGTAGTATAGTCCCGACAGGGGATACGCAGTATTTT. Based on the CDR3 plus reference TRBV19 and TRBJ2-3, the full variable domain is DGGITQSPKYLFRKEGQNVTLSCEQNLNHDAMYWYRQDPGQGLRLIYYSQIVNDFQKGDIAEGYSVSREKKESFPLTVTSAQKNPTAFYLCASSIVPTGDTQYFGPGTRLTVL.

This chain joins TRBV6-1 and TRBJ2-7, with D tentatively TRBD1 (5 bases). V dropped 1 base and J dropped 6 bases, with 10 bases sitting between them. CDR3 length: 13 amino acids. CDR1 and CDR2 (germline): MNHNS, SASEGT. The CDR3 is CASSEGRVGEQYF. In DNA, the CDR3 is TGTGCCAGCAGTGAAGGCAGGGTAGGCGAGCAGTACTTC.

The CDR3 loop reads CASSSSEGNSPLHF. Here the CDR3 DNA reads TGTGCCAGCTCCTCCTCCGAGGGTAATTCACCCCTCCACTTT. The chain has TRBV18 and TRBJ1-6; D gene uncertain. The germline CDR1 and CDR2 sequences are KGHSH and LQKENI. V was cut by 6 bases and J by 6 bases, with 12 bases left in between. The CDR3 runs 14 residues. The full variable domain, in which reference TRBV18 and TRBJ1-6 provide the parts outside the CDR3, is NAGVMQNPRHLVRRRGQEARLRCSPMKGHSHVYWYRQLPEEGLKFMVYLQKENIIDESGMPKERFSAEFPKEGPSILRIQQVVRGDSAAYFCASSSSEGNSPLHFGNGTRLTVT.

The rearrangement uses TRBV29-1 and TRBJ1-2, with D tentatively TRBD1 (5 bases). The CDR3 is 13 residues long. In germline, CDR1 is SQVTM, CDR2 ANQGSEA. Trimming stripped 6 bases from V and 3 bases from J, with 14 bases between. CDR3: CSVGGIGDYGYTF. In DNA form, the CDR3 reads TGCAGCGTGGGGGGTATAGGGGACTATGGCTACACCTTC.

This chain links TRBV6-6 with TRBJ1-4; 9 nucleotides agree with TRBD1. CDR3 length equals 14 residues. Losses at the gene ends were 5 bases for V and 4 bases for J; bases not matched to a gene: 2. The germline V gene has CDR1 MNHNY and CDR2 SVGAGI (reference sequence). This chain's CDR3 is CASSMGQGNEKLFF. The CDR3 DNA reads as TGTGCCAGCAGTATGGGACAGGGTAATGAAAAACTGTTTTTT.